The rows below give T cell receptor beta chains drawn from one sample of a study of identical twins. TCRdb used MiXCR to reprocess the 5' RACE reads, holding one entry per CDR3 protein. The data show around 340,000 distinct CDR3 sequences, 9% to 15% seen once. Another study also made use of these data, one on yellow fever vaccine responses in identical twins.

Material for sequencing was CD8+ T cells sorted from blood. The receptors stem from a woman under 30 in good health. CDR3s include the opening cysteine and the closing phenylalanine or tryptophan. A D gene is named only where the DNA matches it firmly. For some rows the clone size is stated as once, few or many, or as a class when expanded; others skip it.

. | TRBJ2-3 | . | 13 | TRBV5-1 | CASSLWELDTQYF | TGCGCCAGCAGCTTGTGGGAGTTGGATACGCAGTATTTT
. | TRBJ2-1 | TRBD2 | 15 | TRBV20-1 | CSARVRLAGVNEQFF | TGCAGTGCTAGAGTCCGACTAGCGGGAGTAAATGAGCAGTTCTTC
. | TRBJ2-2 | . | 15 | TRBV7-6 | CASSLELALTGELFF | TGTGCCAGCAGCTTAGAGCTAGCACTCACCGGGGAGCTGTTTTTT
. | TRBJ1-1 | . | 15 | TRBV27 | CASLRGRGRDTEAFF | TGTGCCAGCTTACGAGGCCGGGGACGGGACACTGAAGCTTTCTTT
few | TRBJ2-1 | . | 14 | TRBV5-6 | CASSLGREVIEQFF | TGTGCCAGCAGCTTGGGGAGGGAGGTTATTGAGCAGTTCTTC
. | TRBJ1-1 | TRBD1 | 15 | TRBV6-1 | CASSPGTDPTREAFF | TGTGCCAGCAGCCCGGGGACAGACCCGACGCGAGAAGCTTTCTTT
many | TRBJ1-1 | . | 13 | TRBV29-1 | CSAEGLLNTEAFF | TGCAGCGCCGAGGGGCTCCTGAACACTGAAGCTTTCTTT
. | TRBJ2-5 | TRBD1 | 16 | TRBV28 | CASSPDRDRGFETQYF | TGTGCCAGCAGTCCCGACCGGGACAGGGGGTTCGAGACCCAGTACTTC
. | TRBJ2-1 | TRBD1 | 14 | TRBV5-4 | CASSLLGQNNEQFF | TGTGCCAGCAGCTTGCTGGGACAGAACAATGAGCAGTTCTTC
. | TRBJ2-7 | TRBD1 | 15 | TRBV11-3 | CASRSSGTGTYEQYF | TGTGCCAGCAGGAGCTCCGGGACAGGAACCTACGAGCAGTACTTC
. | TRBJ1-1 | . | 14 | TRBV3-1 | CASSQKMTEGEAFF | TGTGCCAGCAGCCAAAAGATGACAGAGGGTGAAGCTTTCTTT
. | TRBJ1-1 | TRBD1 | 17 | TRBV14 | CASSQEGQGKIRAEAFF | TGTGCCAGCAGCCAAGAGGGACAGGGGAAAATACGCGCTGAAGCTTTCTTT
few | TRBJ2-7 | . | 13 | TRBV20-1 | CSASDRNSYEQYF | TGCAGTGCTAGTGATAGGAACTCCTACGAGCAGTACTTC
. | TRBJ2-7 | TRBD1 | 15 | TRBV5-5 | CASSLADRGGYEQYF | TGTGCCAGCAGCTTGGCTGACAGGGGCGGCTACGAGCAGTACTTC
. | TRBJ2-1 | TRBD2 | 18 | TRBV4-1 | CASSQEGTTSGLYNEQFF | TGCGCCAGCAGCCAAGAGGGGACGACTAGCGGCTTATACAATGAGCAGTTCTTC